This record looks at one T cell receptor beta chain sequence and its context. The length of the CDR3 is 12 residues. The V gene lost 4 bases and the J gene lost 5 bases, with 8 bases spanning the gap. Germline V gene sequence: CDR1 SGHNT, CDR2 YYREEE (reference sequence). The data derive from a study of T cells after somatic rescue of genetic block. Clones were read by immunoSEQ multiplex PCR, and TCRdb kept only the in-frame ones, dropping some. The sample shows 13,000 to 15,000 clones, roughly two thirds of them seen only once. The TCR comes from a boy aged 5 to 17. The rearrangement joins TRBV5-4 to TRBJ2-3; D possibly corresponds to TRBD1 (6 bases). Sequenced input: peripheral blood mononuclear cells (PBMCs). The CDR3 is CASSLDRDTQYF. CDR3 nucleotides: TGTGCCAGCAGCCTGGACAGAGATACGCAGTATTTT.